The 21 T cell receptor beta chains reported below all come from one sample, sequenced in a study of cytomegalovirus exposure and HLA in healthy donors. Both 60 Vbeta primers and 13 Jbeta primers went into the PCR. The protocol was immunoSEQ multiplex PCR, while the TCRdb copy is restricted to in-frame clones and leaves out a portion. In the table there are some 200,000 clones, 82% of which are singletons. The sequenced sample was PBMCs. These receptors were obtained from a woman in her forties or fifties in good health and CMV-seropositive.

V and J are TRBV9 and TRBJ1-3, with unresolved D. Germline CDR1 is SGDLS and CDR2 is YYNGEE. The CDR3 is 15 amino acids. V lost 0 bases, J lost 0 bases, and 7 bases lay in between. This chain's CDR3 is CASSVESVSGNTIYF. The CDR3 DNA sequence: TGTGCCAGCAGCGTAGAATCCGTCTCTGGAAACACCATATATTTT.

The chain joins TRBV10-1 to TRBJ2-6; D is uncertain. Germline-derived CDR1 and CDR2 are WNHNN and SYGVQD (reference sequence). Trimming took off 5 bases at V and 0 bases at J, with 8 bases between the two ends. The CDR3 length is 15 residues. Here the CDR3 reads CASSPRSSGANVLTF. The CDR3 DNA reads TGCGCCAGCAGTCCACGGAGCTCTGGGGCCAACGTCCTGACTTTC.

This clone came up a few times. The DNA of the CDR3 is TGCAGTGCCCCGACAGGGGGCCCGGAGTACTTC. This translates into CSAPTGGPEYF. This chain joins TRBV20-1 and TRBJ2-4, with 10 bases lining up with TRBD1. This CDR3 is 11 amino acids long. Germline V gives CDR1 DFQATT, CDR2 SNEGSKA (reference sequence). J gave up 14 bases and V 6 bases, and 7 bases lay outside the gene matches.

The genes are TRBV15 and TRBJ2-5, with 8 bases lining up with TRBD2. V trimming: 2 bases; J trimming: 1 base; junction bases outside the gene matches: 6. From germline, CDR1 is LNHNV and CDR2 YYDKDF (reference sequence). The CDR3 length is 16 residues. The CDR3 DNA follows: TGTGCCACCAGCAGACCCCCTAGCGGGTTCCAAGAGACCCAGTACTTC. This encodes CATSRPPSGFQETQYF.

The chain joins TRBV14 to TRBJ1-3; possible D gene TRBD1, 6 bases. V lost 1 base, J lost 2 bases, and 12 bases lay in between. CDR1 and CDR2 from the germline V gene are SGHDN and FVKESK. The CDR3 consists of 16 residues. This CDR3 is CASSQVGDITGNTIYF. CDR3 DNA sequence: TGTGCCAGCAGCCAAGTTGGGGACATAACTGGAAACACCATATATTTT.

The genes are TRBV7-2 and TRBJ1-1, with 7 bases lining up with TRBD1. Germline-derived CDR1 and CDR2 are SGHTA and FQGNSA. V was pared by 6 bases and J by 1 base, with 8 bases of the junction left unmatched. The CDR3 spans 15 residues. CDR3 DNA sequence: TGTGCCAGCAGTTCATCTTGGACAGGGAACACTGAAGCTTTCTTT. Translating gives CASSSSWTGNTEAFF.

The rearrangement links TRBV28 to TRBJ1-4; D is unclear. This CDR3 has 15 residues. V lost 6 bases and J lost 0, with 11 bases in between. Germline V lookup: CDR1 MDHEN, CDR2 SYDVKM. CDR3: CASSSVGATNEKLFF. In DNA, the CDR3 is TGTGCCAGCAGCTCCGTCGGGGCAACTAATGAAAAACTGTTTTTT.

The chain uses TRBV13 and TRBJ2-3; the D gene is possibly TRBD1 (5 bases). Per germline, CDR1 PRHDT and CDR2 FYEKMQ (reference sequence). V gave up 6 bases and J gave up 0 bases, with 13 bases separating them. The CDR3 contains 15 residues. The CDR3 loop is CASSFDSVSTDTQYF. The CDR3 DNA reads TGTGCCAGCAGTTTCGACAGCGTAAGCACAGATACGCAGTATTTT.

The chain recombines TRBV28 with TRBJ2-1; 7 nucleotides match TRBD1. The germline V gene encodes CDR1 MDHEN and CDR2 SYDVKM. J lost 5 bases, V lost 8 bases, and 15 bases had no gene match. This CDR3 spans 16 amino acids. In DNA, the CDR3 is TGTGCCAGCCAATCTTATCCCGGGACAGCAAACAATGAGCAGTTCTTC. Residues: CASQSYPGTANNEQFF.

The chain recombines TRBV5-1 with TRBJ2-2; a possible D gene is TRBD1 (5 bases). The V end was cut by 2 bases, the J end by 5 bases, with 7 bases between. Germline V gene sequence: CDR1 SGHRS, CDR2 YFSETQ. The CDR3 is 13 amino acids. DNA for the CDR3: TGCGCCAGCAGCTTTCAGGGTACCGGGGAGCTGTTTTTT. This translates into CASSFQGTGELFF.

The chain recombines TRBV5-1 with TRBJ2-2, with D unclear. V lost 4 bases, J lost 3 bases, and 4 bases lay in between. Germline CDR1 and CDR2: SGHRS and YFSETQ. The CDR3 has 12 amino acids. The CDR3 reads CASSPDTGELFF. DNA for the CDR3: TGCGCCAGCAGCCCGGACACCGGGGAGCTGTTTTTT. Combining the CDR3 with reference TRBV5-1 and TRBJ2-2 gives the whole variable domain KAGVTQTPRYLIKTRGQQVTLSCSPISGHRSVSWYQQTPGQGLQFLFEYFSETQRNKGNFPGRFSGRQFSNSRSEMNVSTLELGDSALYLCASSPDTGELFFGEGSRLTVL.

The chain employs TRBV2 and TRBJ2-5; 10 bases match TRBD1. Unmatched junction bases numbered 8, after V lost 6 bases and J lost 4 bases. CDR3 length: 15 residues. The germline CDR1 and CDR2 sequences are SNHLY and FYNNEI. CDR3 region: CASSPNGQGGETQYF. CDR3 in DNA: TGTGCCAGCAGCCCAAACGGACAGGGGGGAGAGACCCAGTACTTC. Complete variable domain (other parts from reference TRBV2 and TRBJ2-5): EPEVTQTPSHQVTQMGQEVILRCVPISNHLYFYWYRQILGQKVEFLVSFYNNEISEKSEIFDDQFSVERPDGSNFTLKIRSTKLEDSAMYFCASSPNGQGGETQYFGPGTRLLVL.

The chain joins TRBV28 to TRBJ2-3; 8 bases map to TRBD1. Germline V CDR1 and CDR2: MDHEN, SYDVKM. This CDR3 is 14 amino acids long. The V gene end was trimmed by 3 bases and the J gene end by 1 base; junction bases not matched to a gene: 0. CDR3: CASSLDRGTDTQYF. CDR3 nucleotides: TGTGCCAGCAGTTTGGACAGGGGCACAGATACGCAGTATTTT.

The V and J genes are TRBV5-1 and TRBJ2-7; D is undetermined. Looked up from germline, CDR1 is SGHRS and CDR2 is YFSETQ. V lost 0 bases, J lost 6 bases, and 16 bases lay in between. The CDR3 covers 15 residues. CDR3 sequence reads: CASSLDGVVTGEQYF. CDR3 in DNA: TGCGCCAGCAGCTTGGATGGCGTCGTGACTGGCGAGCAGTACTTC.

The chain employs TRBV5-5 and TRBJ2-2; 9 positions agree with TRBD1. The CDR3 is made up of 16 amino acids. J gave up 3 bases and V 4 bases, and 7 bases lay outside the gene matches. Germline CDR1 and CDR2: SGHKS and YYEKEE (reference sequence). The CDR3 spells CASSANRGRDTGELFF. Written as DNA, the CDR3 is TGTGCCAGCAGCGCGAACAGGGGGCGCGACACCGGGGAGCTGTTTTTT.

CDR3 amino acids: CATRPGLAVTSTDTQYF. The CDR3, as DNA: TGTGCCACCCGGCCGGGACTAGCGGTAACTAGCACAGATACGCAGTATTTT. The chain links TRBV10-3 to TRBJ2-3; 11 bases match TRBD2. CDR3 size: 17 residues. The germline CDR1 and CDR2 sequences are ENHRY and SYGVKD. V was pared by 10 bases and J by 0 bases, with 12 bases of the junction left unmatched.

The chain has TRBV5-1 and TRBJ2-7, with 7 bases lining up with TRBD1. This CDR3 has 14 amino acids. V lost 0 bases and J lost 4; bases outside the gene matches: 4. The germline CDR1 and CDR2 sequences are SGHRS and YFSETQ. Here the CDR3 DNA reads TGCGCCAGCAGCTTGGAGGGGACAGCTTACGAGCAGTACTTC. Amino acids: CASSLEGTAYEQYF.

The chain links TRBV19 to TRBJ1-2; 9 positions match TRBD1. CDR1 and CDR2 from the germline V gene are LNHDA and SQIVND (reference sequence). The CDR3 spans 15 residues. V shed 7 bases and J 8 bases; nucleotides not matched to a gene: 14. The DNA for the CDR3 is TGTGCCAGTAACAACAACCCCGGGACAGGGTACGGCTACACCTTC. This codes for CASNNNPGTGYGYTF.

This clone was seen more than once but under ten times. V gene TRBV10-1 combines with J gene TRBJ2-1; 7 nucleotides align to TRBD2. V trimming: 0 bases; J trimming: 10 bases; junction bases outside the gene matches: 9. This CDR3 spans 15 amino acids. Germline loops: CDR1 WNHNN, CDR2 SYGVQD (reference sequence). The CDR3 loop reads CASSESGRGGREQFF. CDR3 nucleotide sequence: TGCGCCAGCAGTGAGTCTGGGAGGGGAGGTAGGGAGCAGTTCTTC.

The chain's CDR3 is CASSWTSARSYEQYF. CDR3 DNA sequence: TGTGCCAGCAGTTGGACTAGCGCCCGCTCCTACGAGCAGTACTTC. The rearrangement uses TRBV28 and TRBJ2-7, with 9 bases fitting TRBD2. The CDR3 sequence is 15 residues long. CDR1 is MDHEN and CDR2 is SYDVKM in the germline V gene. J gave up 0 bases and V 4 bases, and 4 bases lay outside the gene matches.

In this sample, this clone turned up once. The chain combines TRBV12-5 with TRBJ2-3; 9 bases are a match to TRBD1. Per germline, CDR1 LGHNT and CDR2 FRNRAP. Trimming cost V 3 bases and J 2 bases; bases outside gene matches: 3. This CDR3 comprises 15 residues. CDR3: CASGLGQGFTDTQYF. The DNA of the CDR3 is TGTGCTAGTGGTTTAGGACAGGGGTTCACAGATACGCAGTATTTT.